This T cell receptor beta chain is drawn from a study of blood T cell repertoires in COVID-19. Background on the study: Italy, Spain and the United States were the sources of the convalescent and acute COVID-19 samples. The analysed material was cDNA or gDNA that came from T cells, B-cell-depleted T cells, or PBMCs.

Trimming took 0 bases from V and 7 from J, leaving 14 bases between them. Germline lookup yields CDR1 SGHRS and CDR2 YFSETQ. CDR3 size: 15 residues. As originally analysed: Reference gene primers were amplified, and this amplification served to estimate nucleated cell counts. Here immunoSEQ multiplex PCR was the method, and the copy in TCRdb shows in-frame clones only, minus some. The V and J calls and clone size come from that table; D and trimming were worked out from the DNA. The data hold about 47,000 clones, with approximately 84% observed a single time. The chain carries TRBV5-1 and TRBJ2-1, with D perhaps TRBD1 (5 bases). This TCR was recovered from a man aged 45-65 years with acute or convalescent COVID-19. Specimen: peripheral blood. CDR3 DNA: TGCGCCAGCAGCTTGGCAGGGTCAGTTGAAAATGAGCAGTTCTTC. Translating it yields CASSLAGSVENEQFF.